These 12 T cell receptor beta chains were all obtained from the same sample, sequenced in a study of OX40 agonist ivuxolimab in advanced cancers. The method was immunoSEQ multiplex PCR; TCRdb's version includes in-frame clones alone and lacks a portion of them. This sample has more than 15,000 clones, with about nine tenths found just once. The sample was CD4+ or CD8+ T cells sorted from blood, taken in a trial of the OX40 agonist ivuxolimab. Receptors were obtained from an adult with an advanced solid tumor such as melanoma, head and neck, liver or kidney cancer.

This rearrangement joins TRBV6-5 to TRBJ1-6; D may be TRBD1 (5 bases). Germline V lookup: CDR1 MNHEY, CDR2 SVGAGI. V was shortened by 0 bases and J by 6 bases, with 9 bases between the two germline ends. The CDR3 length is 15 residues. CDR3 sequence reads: CASSYSRVGNSPLHF. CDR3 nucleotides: TGTGCCAGCAGTTACTCCAGGGTTGGTAATTCACCCCTCCACTTT.

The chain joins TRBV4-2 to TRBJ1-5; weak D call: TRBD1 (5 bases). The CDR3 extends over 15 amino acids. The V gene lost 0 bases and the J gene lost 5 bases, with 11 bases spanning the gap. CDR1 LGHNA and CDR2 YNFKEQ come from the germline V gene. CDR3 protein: CASSQDWAGDQPQHF. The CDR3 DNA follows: TGTGCCAGCAGCCAAGATTGGGCGGGGGATCAGCCCCAGCATTTT.

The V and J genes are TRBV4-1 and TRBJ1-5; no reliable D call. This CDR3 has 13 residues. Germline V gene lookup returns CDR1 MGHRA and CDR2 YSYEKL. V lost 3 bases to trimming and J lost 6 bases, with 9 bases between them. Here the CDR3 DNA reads TGCGCCAGCAGCCATCCAGAAGGTCAGCCCCAGCATTTT. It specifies CASSHPEGQPQHF.

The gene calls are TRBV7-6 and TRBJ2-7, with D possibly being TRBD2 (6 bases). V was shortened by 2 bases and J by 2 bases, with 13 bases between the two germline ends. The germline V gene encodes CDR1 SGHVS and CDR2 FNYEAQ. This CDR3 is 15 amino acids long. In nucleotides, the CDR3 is TGTGCCAGCAGCTTAATGCGGGACCCGGCCTACGAGCAGTACTTC. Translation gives CASSLMRDPAYEQYF.

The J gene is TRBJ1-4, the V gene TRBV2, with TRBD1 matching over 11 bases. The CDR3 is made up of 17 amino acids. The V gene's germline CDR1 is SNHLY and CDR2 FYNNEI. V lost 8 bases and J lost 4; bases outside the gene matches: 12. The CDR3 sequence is CASGRDRGAAFNEKLFF. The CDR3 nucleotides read TGTGCCAGCGGCCGGGACAGGGGGGCGGCATTTAATGAAAAACTGTTTTTT. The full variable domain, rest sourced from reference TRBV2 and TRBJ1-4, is EPEVTQTPSHQVTQMGQEVILRCVPISNHLYFYWYRQILGQKVEFLVSFYNNEISEKSEIFDDQFSVERPDGSNFTLKIRSTKLEDSAMYFCASGRDRGAAFNEKLFFGSGTQLSVL.

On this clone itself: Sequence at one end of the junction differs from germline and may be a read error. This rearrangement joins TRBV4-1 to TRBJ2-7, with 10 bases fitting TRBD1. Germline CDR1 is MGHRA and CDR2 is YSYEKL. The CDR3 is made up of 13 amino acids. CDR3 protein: CASSQDPGTGAFF. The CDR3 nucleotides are TGCGCCAGCAGCCAGGACCCCGGGACAGGGGCCTTCTTC.

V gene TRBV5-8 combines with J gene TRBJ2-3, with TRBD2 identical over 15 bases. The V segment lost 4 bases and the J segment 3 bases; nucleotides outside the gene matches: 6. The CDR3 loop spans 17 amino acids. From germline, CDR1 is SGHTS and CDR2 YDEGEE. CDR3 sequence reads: CASSKGLAGGGTDTQYF. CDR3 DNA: TGTGCCAGCAGCAAGGGACTAGCGGGGGGTGGAACAGATACGCAGTATTTT.

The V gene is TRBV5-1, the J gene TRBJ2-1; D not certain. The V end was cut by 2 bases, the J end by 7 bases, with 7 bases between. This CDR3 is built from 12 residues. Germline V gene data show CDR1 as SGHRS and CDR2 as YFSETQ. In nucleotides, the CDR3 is TGCGCCAGCAGCTTAGTCAGGAATGAGCAGTTCTTC. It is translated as CASSLVRNEQFF.

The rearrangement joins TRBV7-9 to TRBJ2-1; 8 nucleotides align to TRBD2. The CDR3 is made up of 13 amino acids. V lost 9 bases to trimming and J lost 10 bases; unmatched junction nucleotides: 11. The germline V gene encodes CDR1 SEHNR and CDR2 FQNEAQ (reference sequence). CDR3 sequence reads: CARGGQAGAEQFF. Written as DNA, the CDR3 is TGTGCCAGAGGTGGCCAAGCGGGAGCCGAGCAGTTCTTC.

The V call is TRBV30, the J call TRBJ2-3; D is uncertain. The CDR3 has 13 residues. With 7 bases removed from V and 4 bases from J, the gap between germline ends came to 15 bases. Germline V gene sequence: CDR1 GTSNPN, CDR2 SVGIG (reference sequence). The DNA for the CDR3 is TGTGCCTCCCTAGGCCCTTGGGCAGATACGCAGTATTTT. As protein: CASLGPWADTQYF.

This CDR3 is CASSPGPTGELFF. DNA of the CDR3: TGTGCCAGCAGCCCGGGACCCACCGGGGAGCTGTTTTTT. V gene TRBV5-6 combines with J gene TRBJ2-2; either TRBD1 or TRBD2 may fit D (5 bases each). The CDR3 consists of 13 residues. V gave up 4 bases and J gave up 4 bases, with 8 bases separating them. CDR1 SGHDT and CDR2 YYEEEE come from the germline V gene.

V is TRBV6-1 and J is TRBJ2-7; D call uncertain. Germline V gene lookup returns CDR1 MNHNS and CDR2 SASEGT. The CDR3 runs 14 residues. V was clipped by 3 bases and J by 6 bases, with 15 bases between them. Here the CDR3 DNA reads TGTGCCAGCAGTGACAGGATGAGGCAGGCCGAGCAGTACTTC. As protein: CASSDRMRQAEQYF.